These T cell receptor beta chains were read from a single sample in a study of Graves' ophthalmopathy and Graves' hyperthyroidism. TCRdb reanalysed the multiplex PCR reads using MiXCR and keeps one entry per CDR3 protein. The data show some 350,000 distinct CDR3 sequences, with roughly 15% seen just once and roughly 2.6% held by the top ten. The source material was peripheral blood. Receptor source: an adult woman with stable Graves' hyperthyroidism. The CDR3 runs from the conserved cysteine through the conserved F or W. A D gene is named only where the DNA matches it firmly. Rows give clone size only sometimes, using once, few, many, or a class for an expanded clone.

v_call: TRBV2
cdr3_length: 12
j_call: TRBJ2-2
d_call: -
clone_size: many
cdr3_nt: TGTGCCAGCATCGGACTGCCTGGGGAGCTGTTTTTT
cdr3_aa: CASIGLPGELFF

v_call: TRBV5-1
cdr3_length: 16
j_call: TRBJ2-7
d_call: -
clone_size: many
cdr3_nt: TGCGCCAGCAGCTCACTAACCGGGACCTCATTGTCCGAGCAGTACTTC
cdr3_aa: CASSSLTGTSLSEQYF

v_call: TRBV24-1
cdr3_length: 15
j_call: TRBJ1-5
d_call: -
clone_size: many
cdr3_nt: TGTGCCACCAGTGGCTCGGGAAGGATCAATCAGCCCCAGCATTTT
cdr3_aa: CATSGSGRINQPQHF

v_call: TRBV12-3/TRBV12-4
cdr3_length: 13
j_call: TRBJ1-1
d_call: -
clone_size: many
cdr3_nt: TGTGCCAGCACCCGCGGAACAGGGAATAAAGCTTTCTTT
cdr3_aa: CASTRGTGNKAFF

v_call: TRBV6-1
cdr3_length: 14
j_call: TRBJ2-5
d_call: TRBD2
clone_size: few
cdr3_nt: TGTGCCAGCAGTCCCGGGACTACTGTAGAGACCCAGTACTTC
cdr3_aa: CASSPGTTVETQYF

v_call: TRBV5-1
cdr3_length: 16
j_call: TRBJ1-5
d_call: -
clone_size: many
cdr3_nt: TGCGCCAGCAGCTTGGACTCCAACAAACCCAATCAGCCCCAGCATTTT
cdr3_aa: CASSLDSNKPNQPQHF

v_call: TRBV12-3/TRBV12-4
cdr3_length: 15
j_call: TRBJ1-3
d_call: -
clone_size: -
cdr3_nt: TGTGCCAGCAGCTCCCCCTATGGAGGGGGAAACACCATATATTTT
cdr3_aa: CASSSPYGGGNTIYF

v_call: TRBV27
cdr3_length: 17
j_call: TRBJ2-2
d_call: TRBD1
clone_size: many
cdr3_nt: TGTGCCAGCAGTCACAAATCAGGGGGAGCCAACACCGGGGAGCTGTTTTTT
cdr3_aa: CASSHKSGGANTGELFF

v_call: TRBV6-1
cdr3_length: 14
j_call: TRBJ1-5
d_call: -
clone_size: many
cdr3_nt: TGTGCCAGCAGTGAACTTGGGGGCGGTCAGCCCCAGCATTTT
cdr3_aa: CASSELGGGQPQHF

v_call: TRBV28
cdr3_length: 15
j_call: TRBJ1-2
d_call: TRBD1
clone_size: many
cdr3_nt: TGTGCCAGCAGCACAGCACCGACAGGGGGCTATGGCTACACCTTC
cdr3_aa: CASSTAPTGGYGYTF

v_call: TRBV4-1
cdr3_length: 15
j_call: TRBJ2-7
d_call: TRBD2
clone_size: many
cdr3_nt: TGCGCCAGCAGGGCACTAGCGGGCATGGGGGGCGAGCAGTACTTC
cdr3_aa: CASRALAGMGGEQYF

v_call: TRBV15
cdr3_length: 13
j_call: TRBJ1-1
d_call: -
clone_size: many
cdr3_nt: TGTGCCACCAGCACGGATTTAGGGGCTGAAGCTTTCTTT
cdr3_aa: CATSTDLGAEAFF

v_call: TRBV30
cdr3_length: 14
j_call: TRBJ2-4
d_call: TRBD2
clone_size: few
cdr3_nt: TGTGCCTGGAGTGTAGGTCTAGCGGCCCCCATTCAGTACTTC
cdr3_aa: CAWSVGLAAPIQYF

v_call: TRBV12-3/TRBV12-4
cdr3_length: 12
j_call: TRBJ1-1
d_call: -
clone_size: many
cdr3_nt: TGTGCCAGCAGCCGGGGTCGGTCTGAAGCTTTCTTT
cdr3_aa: CASSRGRSEAFF

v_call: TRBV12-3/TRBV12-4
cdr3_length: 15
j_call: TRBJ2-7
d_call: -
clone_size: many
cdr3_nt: TGTGCCAGCAGTCCAGGGGACGGCGATGGGTACGAGCAGTACTTC
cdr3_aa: CASSPGDGDGYEQYF